The rows below give T cell receptor beta chains drawn from one sample of a study of CD8+ T cells in alopecia areata. Only in-frame clones appear in the TCRdb table, and some are missing; sequencing was by immunoSEQ multiplex PCR. The sample holds 150,000 or so clones, 50% to 70% seen once. Source: CD4+ T cells sorted from blood, taken at week 4, from a patient treated with tofacitinib. The receptor set was obtained from a human donor with alopecia areata. The CDR3 runs from the conserved cysteine through the conserved F or W. D genes are given only for firm matches. Clone size is given for some rows only: seen once, a few or many times, or a class if the clone is expanded.

abundance	j_gene	v_gene	d_gene	CDR3aa	CDR3nt
-	TRBJ1-1	TRBV5-1	-	CASSIGMGTEAFF	TGCGCCAGCTCAATCGGAATGGGCACTGAAGCTTTCTTT
-	TRBJ2-3	TRBV9	TRBD2	CASSATSGASTDTQYF	TGTGCCAGCAGCGCGACTAGCGGGGCTAGCACAGATACGCAGTATTTT
-	TRBJ2-3	TRBV7-2	-	CASSLVFGGEGRDTQYF	TGTGCCAGCAGCTTAGTATTTGGGGGAGAGGGGCGAGATACGCAGTATTTT
-	TRBJ1-4	TRBV15	-	CATSRDGQSNEKLFF	TGTGCCACCAGCAGAGATGGACAGTCGAATGAAAAACTGTTTTTT
-	TRBJ2-1	TRBV2	-	CASSGRGAYNEQFF	TGTGCCAGCAGTGGCAGGGGGGCCTACAATGAGCAGTTCTTC
-	TRBJ1-4	TRBV9	-	CASSAGTQPREKLFF	TGTGCCAGCAGCGCAGGGACACAACCGCGAGAAAAACTGTTTTTT
-	TRBJ2-5	TRBV14	TRBD1	CASSQWTGQETQYF	TGTGCCAGCAGCCAATGGACAGGGCAAGAGACCCAGTACTTC
-	TRBJ2-7	TRBV15	TRBD1	CATSTNRGSYEQYF	TGTGCCACCAGCACGAACAGGGGTTCCTACGAGCAGTACTTC
-	TRBJ2-1	TRBV6-6	TRBD2	CASSTGLAGFRNEQFF	TGTGCCAGCAGTACGGGACTAGCGGGGTTTAGGAATGAGCAGTTCTTC
-	TRBJ2-3	TRBV19	TRBD2	CASSVNGLAGATDTQYF	TGTGCCAGTAGTGTCAATGGACTAGCGGGGGCCACAGATACGCAGTATTTT
-	TRBJ2-5	TRBV7-2	-	CASSRSGEETQYF	TGTGCCAGCAGCCGATCAGGTGAAGAGACCCAGTACTTC
once	TRBJ2-7	TRBV6-6	-	CASSYSRQSYEQYF	TGTGCCAGCAGTTACTCGAGACAGAGCTACGAGCAGTACTTC
-	TRBJ2-7	TRBV15	-	CATTMGESFHEQYF	TGTGCCACCACGATGGGGGAGTCCTTCCACGAGCAGTACTTC
-	TRBJ2-1	TRBV7-8	TRBD2	CASSPSERGGRNEQFF	TGTGCCAGCAGCCCGTCCGAACGGGGGGGACGGAATGAGCAGTTCTTC
few	TRBJ1-2	TRBV27	TRBD1	CASRGQGAGGYTF	TGTGCCAGCAGGGGACAGGGGGCGGGCGGCTACACCTTC
few	TRBJ2-5	TRBV20-1	-	CSANPLETQYF	TGCAGTGCGAACCCGCTCGAGACCCAGTACTTC
-	TRBJ2-7	TRBV14	-	CASSSYGWGLSYEQYF	TGTGCCAGCAGTTCTTACGGATGGGGGCTCTCCTACGAGCAGTACTTC
-	TRBJ2-2	TRBV29-1	-	CSVQQTTTYTGELFF	TGCAGCGTTCAACAAACAACTACCTACACCGGGGAGCTGTTTTTT
-	TRBJ2-7	TRBV5-6	-	CASSPQLGGGYEQYF	TGTGCCAGCAGCCCCCAATTAGGGGGAGGCTACGAGCAGTACTTC
-	TRBJ1-4	TRBV6-5	-	CASSYSLAGAVEKLFF	TGTGCCAGCAGTTACTCTCTTGCTGGGGCCGTTGAAAAACTGTTTTTT
-	TRBJ2-1	TRBV5-1	TRBD2	CASSPTSGVYNEQFF	TGCGCCAGCAGCCCGACTAGCGGGGTTTACAATGAGCAGTTCTTC
few	TRBJ2-7	TRBV7-9	-	CASSLSGAVNEQYF	TGTGCCAGCAGCTTATCGGGGGCCGTCAACGAGCAGTACTTC
-	TRBJ1-4	TRBV30	TRBD1	CALRQGRLFF	TGTGCCTTACGACAGGGACGGCTGTTTTTT
-	TRBJ2-3	TRBV9	-	CASSVTLISTDTQYF	TGTGCCAGCAGCGTCACTTTAATTAGCACAGATACGCAGTATTTT
-	TRBJ2-7	TRBV6-5	-	CASSYGISYEQYF	TGTGCCAGCAGTTATGGGATCAGCTACGAGCAGTACTTC
-	TRBJ2-7	TRBV11-1	TRBD1	CASSSPSTGKAEQYF	TGTGCCAGCAGCTCTCCTTCGACAGGGAAGGCCGAGCAGTACTTC
-	TRBJ2-7	TRBV5-6	-	CASKTGTEVTYEQYF	TGTGCCAGCAAGACCGGGACGGAAGTTACCTACGAGCAGTACTTC
-	TRBJ2-6	TRBV19	TRBD1	CASIQGASHSGANVLTF	TGTGCCAGTATCCAGGGGGCATCTCACTCTGGGGCCAACGTCCTGACTTTC
-	TRBJ1-1	TRBV9	-	CASSVDGTRNTEAFF	TGTGCCAGCAGCGTAGATGGGACACGGAACACTGAAGCTTTCTTT
-	TRBJ2-7	TRBV7-2	-	CASSWVSEQYF	TGTGCCAGCAGCTGGGTTAGCGAGCAGTACTTC
-	TRBJ1-2	TRBV30	TRBD1	CAWTPGTAYGYTF	TGTGCCTGGACCCCCGGGACAGCTTATGGCTACACCTTC
-	TRBJ2-1	TRBV7-9	-	CASSPTRHEQFF	TGTGCCAGCAGCCCGACTAGACATGAGCAGTTCTTC
-	TRBJ1-4	TRBV25-1	-	CASSGVNRRHEKLFF	TGTGCCAGCAGTGGAGTTAATAGGCGCCACGAAAAACTGTTTTTT
-	TRBJ2-5	TRBV19	-	CASTTGGEQYF	TGTGCCAGTACTACAGGGGGGGAGCAGTACTTC
-	TRBJ2-5	TRBV5-1	-	CASSLTQGLRETQYF	TGCGCCAGCAGCTTGACCCAGGGTCTAAGGGAGACCCAGTACTTC
-	TRBJ2-5	TRBV10-3	TRBD2	CAIRTSGAQETQYF	TGTGCCATCAGGACTAGCGGAGCTCAAGAGACCCAGTACTTC
-	TRBJ2-1	TRBV5-5	-	CASFSRGNEQFF	TGTGCCAGCTTTTCACGGGGAAATGAGCAGTTCTTC
-	TRBJ1-3	TRBV30	-	CARGGSAGNTIYF	TGTGCCCGCGGGGGATCAGCTGGAAACACCATATATTTT
few	TRBJ2-7	TRBV7-9	TRBD2	CASSPRTSAGFEQYF	TGTGCCAGCAGCCCGCGGACTAGCGCTGGATTCGAGCAGTACTTC
-	TRBJ1-2	TRBV30	-	CAWSASLYGYTF	TGTGCCTGGAGTGCTTCCCTCTATGGCTACACCTTC
-	TRBJ2-3	TRBV15	-	CATSRTGTEMGTDTQYF	TGTGCCACCAGCAGAACGGGGACGGAAATGGGCACAGATACGCAGTATTTT
-	TRBJ2-1	TRBV7-3	-	CASSLLRVNEQFF	TGTGCCAGCAGCTTATTAAGGGTCAATGAGCAGTTCTTC